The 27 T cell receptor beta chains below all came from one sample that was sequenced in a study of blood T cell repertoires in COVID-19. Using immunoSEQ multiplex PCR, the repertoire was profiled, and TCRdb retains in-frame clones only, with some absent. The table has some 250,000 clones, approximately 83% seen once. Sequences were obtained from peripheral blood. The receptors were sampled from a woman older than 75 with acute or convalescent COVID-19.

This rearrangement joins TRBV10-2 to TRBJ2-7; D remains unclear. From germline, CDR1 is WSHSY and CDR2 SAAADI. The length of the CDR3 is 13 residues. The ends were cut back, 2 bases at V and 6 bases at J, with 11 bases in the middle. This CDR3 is CASSENSSGEQYF. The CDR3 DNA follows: TGCGCCAGCAGTGAGAATTCGTCGGGCGAGCAGTACTTC.

This CDR3 is CASSPGVRAGTEKLFF. The DNA for the CDR3 is TGCGCCAGCAGCCCGGGGGTAAGGGCAGGAACTGAAAAACTGTTTTTT. The V call is TRBV5-1, the J call TRBJ1-4; maybe TRBD1 (5 bases). The V end lost 4 bases, the J end lost 7 bases, and 20 bases lay between the germline ends. The CDR3 is 16 residues long. Germline CDR1 SGHRS, CDR2 YFSETQ.

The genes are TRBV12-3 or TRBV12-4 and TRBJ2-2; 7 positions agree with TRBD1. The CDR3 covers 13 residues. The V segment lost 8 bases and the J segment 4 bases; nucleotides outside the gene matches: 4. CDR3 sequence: CASQQGFTGELFF. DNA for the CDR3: TGTGCCAGCCAACAGGGGTTCACCGGGGAGCTGTTTTTT.

The DNA of the CDR3 is TGTGCCAGCAGCGTAGGCCAGCAAGAGACCCAGTACTTC. It specifies CASSVGQQETQYF. This chain uses TRBV9 with TRBJ2-5; D ambiguous. The V end was cut by 0 bases, the J end by 2 bases, with 5 bases between. CDR1 and CDR2 from the germline V gene are SGDLS and YYNGEE. The CDR3 has 13 amino acids.

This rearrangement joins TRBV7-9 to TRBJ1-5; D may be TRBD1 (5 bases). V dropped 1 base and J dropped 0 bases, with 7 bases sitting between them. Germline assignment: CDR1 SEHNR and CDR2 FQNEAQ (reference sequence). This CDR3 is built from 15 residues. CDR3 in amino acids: CASSLGGDSNQPQHF. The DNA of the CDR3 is TGTGCCAGCAGCTTAGGGGGGGATAGCAATCAGCCCCAGCATTTT.

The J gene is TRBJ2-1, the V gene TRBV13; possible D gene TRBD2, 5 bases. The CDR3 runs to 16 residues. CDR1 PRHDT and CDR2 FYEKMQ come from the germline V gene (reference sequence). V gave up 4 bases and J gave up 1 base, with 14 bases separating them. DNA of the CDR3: TGTGCCAGCAGCTCTACCCCGGGGAGTTCCTACAATGAGCAGTTCTTC. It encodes CASSSTPGSSYNEQFF.

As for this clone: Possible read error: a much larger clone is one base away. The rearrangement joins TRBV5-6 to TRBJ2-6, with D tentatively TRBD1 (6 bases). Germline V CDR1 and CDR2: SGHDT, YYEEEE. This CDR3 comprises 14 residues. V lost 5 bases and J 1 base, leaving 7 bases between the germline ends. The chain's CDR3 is CASSTGSGANVLTF. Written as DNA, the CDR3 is TGTGCCAGCAGTACAGGGTCTGGGGCCAACGTCCTGACTTTC.

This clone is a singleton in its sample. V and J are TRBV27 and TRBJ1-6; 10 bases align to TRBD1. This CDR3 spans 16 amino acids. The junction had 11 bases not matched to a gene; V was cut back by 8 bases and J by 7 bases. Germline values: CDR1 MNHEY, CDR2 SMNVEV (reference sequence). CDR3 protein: CASGRWTGGYNSPLHF. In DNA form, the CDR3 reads TGTGCCAGCGGAAGATGGACAGGGGGATACAATTCACCCCTCCACTTT.

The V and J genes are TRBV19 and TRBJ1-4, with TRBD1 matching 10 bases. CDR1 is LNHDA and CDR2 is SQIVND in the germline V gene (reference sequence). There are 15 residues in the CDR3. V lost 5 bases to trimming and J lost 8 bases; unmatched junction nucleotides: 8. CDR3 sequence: CASSLGQGIGEKLFF. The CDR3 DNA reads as TGTGCCAGTAGTTTGGGACAGGGGATAGGGGAAAAACTGTTTTTT.

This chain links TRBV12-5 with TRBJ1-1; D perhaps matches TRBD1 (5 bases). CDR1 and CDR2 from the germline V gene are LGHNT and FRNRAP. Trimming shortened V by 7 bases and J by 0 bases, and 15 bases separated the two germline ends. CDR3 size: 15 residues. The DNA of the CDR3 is TGTGCTAGTGCTCCTCCCAGGGCCTTGAACACTGAAGCTTTCTTT. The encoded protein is CASAPPRALNTEAFF.

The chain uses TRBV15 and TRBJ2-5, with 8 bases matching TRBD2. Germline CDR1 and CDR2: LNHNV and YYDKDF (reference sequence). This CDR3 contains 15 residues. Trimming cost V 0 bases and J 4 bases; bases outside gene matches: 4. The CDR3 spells CATSRDWSGGETQYF. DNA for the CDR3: TGTGCCACCAGCAGAGATTGGAGCGGGGGAGAGACCCAGTACTTC.

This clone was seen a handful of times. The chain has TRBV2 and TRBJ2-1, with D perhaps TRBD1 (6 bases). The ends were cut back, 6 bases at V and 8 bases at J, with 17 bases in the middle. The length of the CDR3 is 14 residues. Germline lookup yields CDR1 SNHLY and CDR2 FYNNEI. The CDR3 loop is CASRGRATGYEQFF. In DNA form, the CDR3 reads TGTGCCAGCAGGGGACGGGCTACAGGGTATGAGCAGTTCTTC.

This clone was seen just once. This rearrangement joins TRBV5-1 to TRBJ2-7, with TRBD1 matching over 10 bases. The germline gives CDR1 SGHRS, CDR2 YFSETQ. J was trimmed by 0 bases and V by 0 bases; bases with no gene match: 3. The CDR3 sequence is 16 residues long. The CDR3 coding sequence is TGCGCCAGCAGCTTGGGGGACAGGGGCTTCTCCTACGAGCAGTACTTC. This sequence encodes CASSLGDRGFSYEQYF.

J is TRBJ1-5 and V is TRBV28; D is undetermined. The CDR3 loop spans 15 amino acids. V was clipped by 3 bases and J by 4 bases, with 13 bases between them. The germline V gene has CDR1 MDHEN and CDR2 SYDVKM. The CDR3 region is CASSFGFEVNQPQHF. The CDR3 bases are TGTGCCAGCAGTTTTGGCTTTGAGGTAAATCAGCCCCAGCATTTT.

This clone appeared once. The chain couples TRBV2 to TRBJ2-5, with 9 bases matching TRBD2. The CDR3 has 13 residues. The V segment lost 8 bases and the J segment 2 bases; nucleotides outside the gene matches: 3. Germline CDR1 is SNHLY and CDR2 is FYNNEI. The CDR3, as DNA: TGTGCCAGCGGGACTAGCAGTCAAGAGACCCAGTACTTC. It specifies CASGTSSQETQYF. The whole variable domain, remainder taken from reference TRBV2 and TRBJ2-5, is EPEVTQTPSHQVTQMGQEVILRCVPISNHLYFYWYRQILGQKVEFLVSFYNNEISEKSEIFDDQFSVERPDGSNFTLKIRSTKLEDSAMYFCASGTSSQETQYFGPGTRLLVL.

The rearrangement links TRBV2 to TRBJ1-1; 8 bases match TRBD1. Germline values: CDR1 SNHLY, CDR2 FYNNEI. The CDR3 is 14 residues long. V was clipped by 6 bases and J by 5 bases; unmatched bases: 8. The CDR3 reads CASSTQGVGTEAFF. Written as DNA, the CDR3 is TGTGCCAGCAGCACACAGGGGGTAGGGACTGAAGCTTTCTTT.

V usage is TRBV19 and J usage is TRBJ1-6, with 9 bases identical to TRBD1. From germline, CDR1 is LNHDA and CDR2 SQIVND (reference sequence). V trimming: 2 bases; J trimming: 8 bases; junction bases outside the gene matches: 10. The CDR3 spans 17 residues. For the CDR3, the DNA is TGTGCCAGTAGTATAATTTCTCCGGGACAGGGTGATTCACCCCTCCACTTT. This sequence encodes CASSIISPGQGDSPLHF.

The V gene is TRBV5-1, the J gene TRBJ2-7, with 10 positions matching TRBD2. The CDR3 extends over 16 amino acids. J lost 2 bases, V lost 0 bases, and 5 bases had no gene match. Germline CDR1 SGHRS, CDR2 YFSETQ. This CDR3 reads CASSLGTSGATYEQYF. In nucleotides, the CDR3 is TGCGCCAGCAGCTTGGGGACTAGCGGCGCGACCTACGAGCAGTACTTC.

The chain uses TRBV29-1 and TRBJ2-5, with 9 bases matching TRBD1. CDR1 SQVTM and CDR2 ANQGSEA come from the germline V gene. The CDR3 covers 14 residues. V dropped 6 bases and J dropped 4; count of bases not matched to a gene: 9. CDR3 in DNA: TGCAGCGTCAACCGGGACAGGGTAGGAGAGACCCAGTACTTC. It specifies CSVNRDRVGETQYF.

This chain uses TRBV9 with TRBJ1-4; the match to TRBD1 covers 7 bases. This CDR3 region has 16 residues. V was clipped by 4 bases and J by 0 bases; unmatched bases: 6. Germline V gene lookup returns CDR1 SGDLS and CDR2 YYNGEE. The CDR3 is CASSPRDSTTNEKLFF. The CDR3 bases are TGTGCCAGCAGCCCCCGGGACAGCACAACTAATGAAAAACTGTTTTTT. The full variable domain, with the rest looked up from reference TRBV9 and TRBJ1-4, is DSGVTQTPKHLITATGQRVTLRCSPRSGDLSVYWYQQSLDQGLQFLIQYYNGEERAKGNILERFSAQQFPDLHSELNLSSLELGDSALYFCASSPRDSTTNEKLFFGSGTQLSVL.

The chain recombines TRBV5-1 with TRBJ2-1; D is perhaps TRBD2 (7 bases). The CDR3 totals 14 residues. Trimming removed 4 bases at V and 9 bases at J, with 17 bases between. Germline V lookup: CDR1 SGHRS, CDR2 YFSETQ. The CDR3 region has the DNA TGCGCCAGCAGCCCAGGACAAGGGGGGGGTGAGCAGTTCTTC. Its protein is CASSPGQGGGEQFF.

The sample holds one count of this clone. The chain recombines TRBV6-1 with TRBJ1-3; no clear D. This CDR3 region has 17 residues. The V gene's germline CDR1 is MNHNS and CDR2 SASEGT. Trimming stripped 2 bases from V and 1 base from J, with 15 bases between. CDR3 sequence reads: CASSESWRIQSGNTIYF. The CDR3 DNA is TGTGCCAGCAGTGAAAGTTGGCGGATCCAATCTGGAAACACCATATATTTT.

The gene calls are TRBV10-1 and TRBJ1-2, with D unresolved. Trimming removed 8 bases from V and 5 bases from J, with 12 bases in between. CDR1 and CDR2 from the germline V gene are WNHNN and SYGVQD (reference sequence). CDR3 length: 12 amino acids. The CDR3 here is CASEVQRYGYTF. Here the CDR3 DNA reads TGCGCCAGCGAAGTACAGCGGTATGGCTACACCTTC.

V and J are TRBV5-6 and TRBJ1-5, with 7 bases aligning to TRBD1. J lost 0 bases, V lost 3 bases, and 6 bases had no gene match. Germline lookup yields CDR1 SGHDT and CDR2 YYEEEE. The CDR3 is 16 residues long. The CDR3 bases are TGTGCCAGCAGCTCAAACAGGGGCTATAGCAATCAGCCCCAGCATTTT. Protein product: CASSSNRGYSNQPQHF.

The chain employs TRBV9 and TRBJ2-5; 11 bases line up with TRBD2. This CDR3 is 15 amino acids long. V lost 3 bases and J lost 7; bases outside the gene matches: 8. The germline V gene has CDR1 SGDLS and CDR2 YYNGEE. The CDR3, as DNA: TGTGCCAGCAGCGGAGTACTAGCGGGGGTAGGGACCCAGTACTTC. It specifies CASSGVLAGVGTQYF.

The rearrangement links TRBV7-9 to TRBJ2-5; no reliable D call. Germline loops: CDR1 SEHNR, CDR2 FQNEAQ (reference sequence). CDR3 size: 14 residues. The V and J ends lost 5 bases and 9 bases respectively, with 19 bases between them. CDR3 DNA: TGTGCCAGCAGCCTGAGCGCCCCGCATGAGGCCCAGTACTTC. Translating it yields CASSLSAPHEAQYF.

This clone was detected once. The CDR3 here is CASSLDVRAVYGYTF. The CDR3 DNA reads as TGCGCCAGCAGCTTGGATGTACGCGCGGTCTATGGCTACACCTTC. The chain employs TRBV5-1 and TRBJ1-2; D unresolved. Trimming left V 0 bases short and J 4 bases short, with 13 bases between. Germline V lookup: CDR1 SGHRS, CDR2 YFSETQ. The CDR3 is 15 residues long.